These T cell receptor beta chains were read from a single sample in a study of CD8+ T cells in alopecia areata. Sequenced by immunoSEQ multiplex PCR; TCRdb stores in-frame clones only, minus some. The table records roughly 200,000 clones, approximately 53% of them present only once. Sequencing used CD8+ T cells sorted from blood, obtained at week 24, from a patient treated with tofacitinib. The source of these receptors is a human donor with alopecia areata. CDR3s include the opening cysteine and the closing phenylalanine or tryptophan.

TRBJ2-7,TRBV6-6,CASSYPTGQGASEQYF
TRBJ1-1,TRBV30,CAWSVPGLATEAFF
TRBJ1-1,TRBV13,CASSLGLKNTEAFF
TRBJ2-2,TRBV15,CATSRDRGTEVTGELFF
TRBJ2-5,TRBV7-2,CASSFGAGAGETQYF
TRBJ1-5,TRBV4-3,CASSQTKGQPQHF
TRBJ1-1,TRBV7-2,CASSWGQVNTEAFF
TRBJ1-5,TRBV4-1,CASSLLVGSNQPQHF
TRBJ2-7,TRBV30,CACATGTGGSEQYF
TRBJ2-7,TRBV30,CAWSGTGGYEQYF
TRBJ1-2,TRBV29-1,CSVEDSGYTF
TRBJ1-2,TRBV5-6,CASSSGNYGYTF
TRBJ2-2,TRBV6-5,CASTPQGDNTGELFF
NA,TRBV2,CASSLQTSGGTYEQYF
TRBJ2-1,TRBV7-9,CASSPDGGSYNEQFF
TRBJ1-1,TRBV29-1,CSAQGGQGAITEAFF
TRBJ2-5,TRBV19,CASSIGGSKETQYF
TRBJ1-1,TRBV4-3,CASSPGRDTEAFF